This T cell receptor beta chain was captured by sequencing in a study of blood T cell repertoires in COVID-19. Study details: T cells, B-cell-depleted T cells, or PBMCs provided the cDNA or gDNA that served as material.

Trimming cost V 4 bases and J 5 bases, with 11 bases left between them. The CDR3 is 12 residues long. CDR1 SQVTM and CDR2 ANQGSEA come from the germline V gene. The repertoire was sequenced with immunoSEQ multiplex PCR; TCRdb's copy has only in-frame clones and lacks some. The sample consists of roughly 82,000 clones, more than 70% of them appearing once. The sequence was obtained from a woman between 55 and 75 years old with acute or convalescent COVID-19. The chain employs TRBV29-1 and TRBJ2-5, with D possibly matching TRBD2 (6 bases). Sequencing input: peripheral blood. CDR3: CSVAGGGETQYF. CDR3 DNA: TGCAGCGTTGCCGGTGGAGGGGAGACCCAGTACTTC.